This T cell receptor beta chain was identified in a study of shared clonotypes between healthy human individuals. V lost 3 bases, J lost 5 bases, and 9 bases stayed unmatched. Germline V gene lookup returns CDR1 MNHEY and CDR2 SMNVEV (reference sequence). CDR3 length: 17 amino acids. Data came from immunoSEQ multiplex PCR; TCRdb stores just in-frame clones and leaves some out. This sample has fewer than 650,000 clones, with about 79% found just once. The source of this sequence is a woman in her forties in good health. Some clones in this sample may be carry-over from other donors' samples. The sequencing sample was made of PBMCs. V usage is TRBV27 and J usage is TRBJ2-2, with 10 positions matching TRBD2. Written as DNA, the CDR3 is TGTGCCAGCAGTTTCTCGGGGGCTAGCGGGAGAACCGGGGAGCTGTTTTTT. Protein product: CASSFSGASGRTGELFF.